This T cell receptor (beta chain) was captured in a study of cytomegalovirus exposure and HLA in healthy donors. Study-wide findings and caveats: Confirmation in vitro established that a few CMV-associated chains were specific for CMV antigens.

Germline V gene data show CDR1 as SGHTA and CDR2 as FQGTGA. V lost 3 bases, J lost 3 bases, and 1 base stayed unmatched. This CDR3 is built from 13 residues. To note about this clone: Its antigen is not identified.

Here immunoSEQ multiplex PCR was the method, and the copy in TCRdb shows in-frame clones only, minus some. This sample has approximately 58,000 clones, with 95% found just once. Sequenced input: PBMCs. This chain links TRBV7-3 with TRBJ2-7; 8 nucleotides agree with TRBD1. This clonotype was obtained from a woman younger than 35 in good health and CMV-seropositive. CDR3 coding DNA: TGTGCCAGCAGCTTCGGGACAGGCTACGAGCAGTACTTC. Translating it yields CASSFGTGYEQYF.